Listed below are T cell receptor beta chains from one sample, sequenced in a study of shared clonotypes between healthy human individuals. Assay used: immunoSEQ multiplex PCR; TCRdb lists only in-frame clones, some missing. The repertoire holds about 2,100,000 clones, with more than 85% as singletons. The sample taken for sequencing was naive CD8+ T cells from PBMCs. These receptor sequences come from a man aged 18 to 30 in good health. Some clones in this sample may be carry-over from other donors' samples. Each CDR3 is given with its conserved first and last residue. The D gene is left open where the match is weak.

>TRBV5-1|TRBJ2-7|TRBD2|15
CASSWALAGEGEQYF
>TRBV2|TRBJ2-7|-|14
CASSVAGIVYEQYF
>TRBV6-5|TRBJ2-2|-|14
CASSYAEGTGELFF
>TRBV7-9|TRBJ2-1|TRBD1|15
CASSLEVRGLLEQFF
>TRBV11-2|TRBJ1-2|-|13
CASSLFSTNGYTF
>TRBV5-1|TRBJ2-1|-|14
CASSFATIDNEQFF
>TRBV12-5|TRBJ1-5|-|15
CASGLGDTSNQPQHF
>TRBV19|TRBJ2-7|-|14
CASSPGQGPYEQYF
>TRBV13|TRBJ1-3|-|15
CASSPMGSIGNTIYF
>TRBV5-6|TRBJ2-7|TRBD1|14
CASSLGDRAHEQYF
>TRBV28|TRBJ2-5|TRBD2|16
CASSHNELATKETQYF
>TRBV6-1|TRBJ2-1|-|13
CASTRTVYNEQFF
>TRBV4-3|TRBJ2-6|-|16
CASSQDGGQGANVLTF
>TRBV7-6|TRBJ2-5|-|18
CASSLGTVPGLNQETQYF
>TRBV19|TRBJ1-1|TRBD1|13
CASKTGGYTEAFF
>TRBV9|TRBJ2-5|TRBD1|14
CASSVSGGKETQYF
>TRBV11-2|TRBJ1-4|TRBD1|18
CASSLGQGWVEAIEKLFF
>TRBV11-2|TRBJ1-2|-|16
CASSLDARGVNYGYTF
>TRBV6-1|TRBJ1-1|-|15
CASSEFTSPNTEAFF
>TRBV20-1|TRBJ2-1|-|11
CSAVQDNEQFF
>TRBV27|TRBJ1-2|TRBD1|15
CASSLARGWNYGYTF
>TRBV14|TRBJ2-7|-|13
CASSPRPSYEQYF
>TRBV27|TRBJ2-3|-|13
CASSLWGFGAQYF
>TRBV6-5|TRBJ1-2|-|14
CASPRDTEGYGYTF
>TRBV11-3|TRBJ2-7|-|13
CASSSSVGYEQYF